This is a list of T cell receptor beta chains from one sample in a study of T cell responses to AZD1222 COVID-19 vaccine. Clones were read by immunoSEQ multiplex PCR, and TCRdb kept only the in-frame ones, dropping some. Of more than 85,000 clones in the sample, around nine tenths were seen once. Sequencing used peripheral blood, obtained on day 0 of AZD1222 vaccination. These receptors came from an adult in good health. The CDR3 runs from the conserved cysteine through the conserved F or W. Each record gives: D gene, J gene, V gene, clone size, CDR3 protein, CDR3 DNA. The D gene is left open where the match is weak. The listing skips clone size in some rows; elsewhere it reads once, few, many or a size class.

. | TRBJ2-7 | TRBV6-2/TRBV6-3 | . | CASSPSGAPAYEQYF | TGTGCCAGCAGTCCCTCCGGGGCGCCGGCCTACGAGCAGTACTTC
TRBD2 | TRBJ2-5 | TRBV15 | medium-sized | CATSRDTGLAVAGETQYF | TGTGCCACCAGCAGAGATACAGGGCTAGCTGTAGCGGGGGAGACCCAGTACTTC
. | TRBJ1-2 | TRBV18 | . | CASSPVSGPYGYTF | TGTGCCAGCTCACCAGTTTCCGGGCCCTATGGCTACACCTTC
TRBD1 | TRBJ1-4 | TRBV19 | . | CASSMPGQGYEKLFF | TGTGCCAGTAGTATGCCGGGACAGGGTTACGAAAAACTGTTTTTT
TRBD1 | TRBJ2-1 | TRBV29-1 | . | CSVTQWDRGNEQFF | TGCAGCGTGACCCAATGGGACAGGGGTAATGAGCAGTTCTTC
TRBD1 | TRBJ1-3 | TRBV6-2/TRBV6-3 | . | CASSLQGAGNTIYF | TGTGCCAGCAGCCTACAGGGGGCTGGAAACACCATATATTTT
. | TRBJ2-7 | TRBV27 | . | CASSSPPYEQYF | TGTGCCAGCAGTTCCCCCCCCTACGAGCAGTACTTC
. | TRBJ2-2 | TRBV20-1 | . | CSASGRGPYTGELFF | TGCAGTGCTAGTGGGCGGGGGCCGTACACCGGGGAGCTGTTTTTT
. | TRBJ1-2 | TRBV10-3 | few | CAITQDRTLYGYTF | TGTGCCATCACTCAGGACAGAACACTCTATGGCTACACCTTC
TRBD1 | TRBJ2-6 | TRBV18 | . | CASSPVGDRLNSGANVLTF | TGTGCCAGCTCACCCGTCGGGGACAGACTGAACTCTGGGGCCAACGTCCTGACTTTC
TRBD2 | TRBJ2-7 | TRBV5-5 | . | CASSLGLADLYEQYF | TGTGCCAGCAGCTTGGGTCTAGCGGATCTATACGAGCAGTACTTC
. | TRBJ1-2 | TRBV6-5 | . | CASSYSLTANYGYTF | TGTGCCAGCAGTTACTCTTTGACAGCTAACTATGGCTACACCTTC
TRBD1 | TRBJ2-5 | TRBV5-6 | . | CASSRKDRGRGETQYF | TGTGCCAGCAGCCGAAAGGACAGGGGGCGAGGAGAGACCCAGTACTTC
. | TRBJ1-1 | TRBV5-1 | . | CASSQLPPQEAFF | TGCGCCAGCAGCCAACTCCCACCACAGGAAGCTTTCTTT
. | TRBJ1-5 | TRBV3-1/TRBV3-2 | . | CASSQDRGSTQHF | TGTGCCAGCAGCCAAGACAGGGGATCGACCCAGCATTTT
TRBD1 | TRBJ2-7 | TRBV6-5 | . | CASSLDRNSYEQYF | TGTGCCAGCAGTTTGGACAGGAACTCCTACGAGCAGTACTTC
TRBD1 | TRBJ1-4 | TRBV28 | . | CASSSPSRGGMANEKLFF | TGTGCCAGCAGTTCGCCTTCCAGGGGGGGTATGGCTAATGAAAAACTGTTTTTT